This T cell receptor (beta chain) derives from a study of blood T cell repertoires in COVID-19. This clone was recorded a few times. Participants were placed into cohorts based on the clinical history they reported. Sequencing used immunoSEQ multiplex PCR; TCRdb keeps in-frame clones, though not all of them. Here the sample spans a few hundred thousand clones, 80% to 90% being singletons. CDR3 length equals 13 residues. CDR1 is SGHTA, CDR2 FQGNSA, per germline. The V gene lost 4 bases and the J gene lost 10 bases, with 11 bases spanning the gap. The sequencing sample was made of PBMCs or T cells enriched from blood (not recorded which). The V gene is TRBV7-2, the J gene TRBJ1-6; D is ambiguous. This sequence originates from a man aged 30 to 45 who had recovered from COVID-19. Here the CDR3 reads CASSSRVRSPLHF. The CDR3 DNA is TGTGCCAGCAGCTCCCGGGTGCGGTCACCCCTCCACTTT.